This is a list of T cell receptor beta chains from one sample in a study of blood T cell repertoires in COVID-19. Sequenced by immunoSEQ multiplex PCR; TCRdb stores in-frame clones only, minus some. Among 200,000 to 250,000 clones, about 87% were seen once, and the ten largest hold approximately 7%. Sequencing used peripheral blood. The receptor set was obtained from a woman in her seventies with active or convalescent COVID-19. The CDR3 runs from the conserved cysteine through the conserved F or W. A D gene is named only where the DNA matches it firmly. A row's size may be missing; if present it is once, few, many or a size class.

CDR3nt: TGTGCCAGCAGCCCCCTACTAGCCTACGGTGAGACCCAGTACTTC
CDR3aa: CASSPLLAYGETQYF
j_gene: TRBJ2-5
abundance: -
v_gene: TRBV7-9
d_gene: -

CDR3nt: TGCGCCAGCAGCTTGGACGGGACCGGGGAGCTGTTTTTT
CDR3aa: CASSLDGTGELFF
j_gene: TRBJ2-2
abundance: -
v_gene: TRBV5-1
d_gene: -

CDR3nt: TGTGCCAGCAGCTTAGATCAGGGGGCCGAGACCCAGTACTTC
CDR3aa: CASSLDQGAETQYF
j_gene: TRBJ2-5
abundance: -
v_gene: TRBV7-9
d_gene: TRBD1

CDR3nt: TGCGCCAGCAGCTCGGGACAGGGGATTGGCACTGAAGCTTTCTTT
CDR3aa: CASSSGQGIGTEAFF
j_gene: TRBJ1-1
abundance: -
v_gene: TRBV5-1
d_gene: TRBD1

CDR3nt: TGCGCCAGCAGCCCTTACCTGACAGACGAGTTGGGCTACACCTTC
CDR3aa: CASSPYLTDELGYTF
j_gene: TRBJ1-2
abundance: few
v_gene: TRBV4-3
d_gene: -

CDR3nt: TGCGCCAGCGGATTTTCGGACAGGGATTACAATGAGCAGTTCTTC
CDR3aa: CASGFSDRDYNEQFF
j_gene: TRBJ2-1
abundance: -
v_gene: TRBV4-3
d_gene: TRBD1

CDR3nt: TGTGCCAGCAGCTCGGCCGGGACTCCTAACAATGAGCAGTTCTTC
CDR3aa: CASSSAGTPNNEQFF
j_gene: TRBJ2-1
abundance: -
v_gene: TRBV11-3
d_gene: -

CDR3nt: TGTGCCACCACAACATTTGCAGGGAAAAACATTCAGTACTTC
CDR3aa: CATTTFAGKNIQYF
j_gene: TRBJ2-4
abundance: -
v_gene: TRBV15
d_gene: -

CDR3nt: TGTGCCACCAGTCCGACAGCCTTCTATGGCTACACCTTC
CDR3aa: CATSPTAFYGYTF
j_gene: TRBJ1-2
abundance: -
v_gene: TRBV24-1
d_gene: -

CDR3nt: TGTGCCAGCAGCGTAGATCTTGGAGGGGATGGCTACACCTTC
CDR3aa: CASSVDLGGDGYTF
j_gene: TRBJ1-2
abundance: -
v_gene: TRBV9
d_gene: -

CDR3nt: TGTGCCAGCTCACCACGAGGGTTCGGGGGGTCGGAAAATTCACCCCTCCACTTT
CDR3aa: CASSPRGFGGSENSPLHF
j_gene: TRBJ1-6
abundance: -
v_gene: TRBV18
d_gene: -

CDR3nt: TGTGCCAGCAGCTTAGGGTCCGGGGGGGCCCCAGATACGCAGTATTTT
CDR3aa: CASSLGSGGAPDTQYF
j_gene: TRBJ2-3
abundance: -
v_gene: TRBV7-2
d_gene: TRBD2

CDR3nt: TGTGCCAGCAGCTTGTCATGGGGCAGGGAGCTGTTTTTT
CDR3aa: CASSLSWGRELFF
j_gene: TRBJ2-2
abundance: once
v_gene: TRBV5-4
d_gene: -

CDR3nt: TGTGCCAGCAGTTACTTGGGACAGAATAGCAATCAGCCCCAGCATTTT
CDR3aa: CASSYLGQNSNQPQHF
j_gene: TRBJ1-5
abundance: -
v_gene: TRBV6-2/TRBV6-3
d_gene: TRBD1

CDR3nt: TGTGCCAGCAGCTTACCACCACCCCCTACCAACTATGGCTACACCTTC
CDR3aa: CASSLPPPPTNYGYTF
j_gene: TRBJ1-2
abundance: few
v_gene: TRBV5-6
d_gene: -

CDR3nt: TGCGCCAGCAGCTTGGCCGGCCTAGCGGGGGTCTCCGGCACAGATACGCAGTATTTT
CDR3aa: CASSLAGLAGVSGTDTQYF
j_gene: TRBJ2-3
abundance: once
v_gene: TRBV5-1
d_gene: TRBD2

CDR3nt: TGTGCCAGCAGTAGCGCTTCCGGGGAGCTGTTTTTT
CDR3aa: CASSSASGELFF
j_gene: TRBJ2-2
abundance: -
v_gene: TRBV12-3/TRBV12-4
d_gene: -

CDR3nt: TGTGCCATATTGAGTACCGGGACAGGTGATTATGGCTACACCTTC
CDR3aa: CAILSTGTGDYGYTF
j_gene: TRBJ1-2
abundance: few
v_gene: TRBV10-3
d_gene: TRBD1

CDR3nt: TGTGCCAGTAGTCTCTTCGGGGACAGCAACGTCCTGACTTTC
CDR3aa: CASSLFGDSNVLTF
j_gene: TRBJ2-6
abundance: -
v_gene: TRBV19
d_gene: TRBD1

CDR3nt: TGTGCCAGCAGCTTAACGCGTCCGACAGGGGTGAACACTGAAGCTTTCTTT
CDR3aa: CASSLTRPTGVNTEAFF
j_gene: TRBJ1-1
abundance: once
v_gene: TRBV7-6
d_gene: TRBD1

CDR3nt: TGTGCCAGCTCACCGAGGACAGGGGGCGGCACTGAAGCTTTCTTT
CDR3aa: CASSPRTGGGTEAFF
j_gene: TRBJ1-1
abundance: -
v_gene: TRBV18
d_gene: TRBD1

CDR3nt: TGTGCCAGCAGCTCAGGGGGTAAGGGCACAGATACGCAGTATTTT
CDR3aa: CASSSGGKGTDTQYF
j_gene: TRBJ2-3
abundance: -
v_gene: TRBV5-8
d_gene: TRBD1

CDR3nt: TGTGCCAGCAGCTTACGGACAGGGAGGGTCACTGAAGCTTTCTTT
CDR3aa: CASSLRTGRVTEAFF
j_gene: TRBJ1-1
abundance: -
v_gene: TRBV5-6
d_gene: TRBD1

CDR3nt: TGTGCCAGCAGTGCCCAGGGGGGACAGAACACTGAAGCTTTCTTT
CDR3aa: CASSAQGGQNTEAFF
j_gene: TRBJ1-1
abundance: -
v_gene: TRBV9
d_gene: TRBD1

CDR3nt: TGTGCCAGTAGGAACAGGGGATCTAACTATGGCTACACCTTC
CDR3aa: CASRNRGSNYGYTF
j_gene: TRBJ1-2
abundance: once
v_gene: TRBV19
d_gene: TRBD1

CDR3nt: TGTGCCAGCAGTTTGGAGGGCTGGGTGGCTTTCTTT
CDR3aa: CASSLEGWVAFF
j_gene: TRBJ1-1
abundance: -
v_gene: TRBV12-3/TRBV12-4
d_gene: -

CDR3nt: TGTGCCAGCAGCTCATCAACTAACTATGGCTACACCTTC
CDR3aa: CASSSSTNYGYTF
j_gene: TRBJ1-2
abundance: -
v_gene: TRBV5-4
d_gene: -

CDR3nt: TGTGCCAGCAGCCCGGGGACAGGGTCCTACGAGCAGTACTTC
CDR3aa: CASSPGTGSYEQYF
j_gene: TRBJ2-7
abundance: -
v_gene: TRBV7-9
d_gene: TRBD1

CDR3nt: TGTGCCAGCTCACCACCTGGGGGGACTGAAGCTTTCTTT
CDR3aa: CASSPPGGTEAFF
j_gene: TRBJ1-1
abundance: -
v_gene: TRBV18
d_gene: -

CDR3nt: TGTGCCAGCAGCGCGTTCGGGACAAGCTATGGCTACACCTTC
CDR3aa: CASSAFGTSYGYTF
j_gene: TRBJ1-2
abundance: -
v_gene: TRBV7-9
d_gene: -

CDR3nt: TGTGCCAGCAGCGCACAGGGGGCCTACCAATTTGAAGCTTTCTTT
CDR3aa: CASSAQGAYQFEAFF
j_gene: TRBJ1-1
abundance: -
v_gene: TRBV5-4
d_gene: TRBD1

CDR3nt: TGTGCCAGCAGTTCCCCCAGGGGGGATCAGCCCCAGCATTTT
CDR3aa: CASSSPRGDQPQHF
j_gene: TRBJ1-5
abundance: -
v_gene: TRBV7-8
d_gene: TRBD1

CDR3nt: TGTGCCACCACCCCCCCGGGGGGTCAGCCCCAGCATTTT
CDR3aa: CATTPPGGQPQHF
j_gene: TRBJ1-5
abundance: -
v_gene: TRBV24-1
d_gene: -

CDR3nt: TGTGCCATCAGTGAGTCGGTAGCGAGCACAGATACGCAGTATTTT
CDR3aa: CAISESVASTDTQYF
j_gene: TRBJ2-3
abundance: -
v_gene: TRBV10-3
d_gene: -

CDR3nt: TGTGCCAGCAGCTTAACCGCGGCGAACACTGAAGCTTTCTTT
CDR3aa: CASSLTAANTEAFF
j_gene: TRBJ1-1
abundance: -
v_gene: TRBV7-3
d_gene: -

CDR3nt: TGTGCCAGCACCCTACTCGCGGGGAAGGCGAACACTGAAGCTTTCTTT
CDR3aa: CASTLLAGKANTEAFF
j_gene: TRBJ1-1
abundance: -
v_gene: TRBV7-6
d_gene: -

CDR3nt: TGTGCCAGCAGCGTAGCTCCGACAGGCGATCAGCCCCAGCATTTT
CDR3aa: CASSVAPTGDQPQHF
j_gene: TRBJ1-5
abundance: -
v_gene: TRBV9
d_gene: -

CDR3nt: TGTGCCAGTGCCGGGACAGGGGTTTCACCCCTCCACTTT
CDR3aa: CASAGTGVSPLHF
j_gene: TRBJ1-6
abundance: -
v_gene: TRBV19
d_gene: TRBD1

CDR3nt: TGTGCCAGCAGTGTAGGGCTAGCGGCGCTCCCAGGGAAAGAGACCCAGTACTTC
CDR3aa: CASSVGLAALPGKETQYF
j_gene: TRBJ2-5
abundance: -
v_gene: TRBV2
d_gene: TRBD2